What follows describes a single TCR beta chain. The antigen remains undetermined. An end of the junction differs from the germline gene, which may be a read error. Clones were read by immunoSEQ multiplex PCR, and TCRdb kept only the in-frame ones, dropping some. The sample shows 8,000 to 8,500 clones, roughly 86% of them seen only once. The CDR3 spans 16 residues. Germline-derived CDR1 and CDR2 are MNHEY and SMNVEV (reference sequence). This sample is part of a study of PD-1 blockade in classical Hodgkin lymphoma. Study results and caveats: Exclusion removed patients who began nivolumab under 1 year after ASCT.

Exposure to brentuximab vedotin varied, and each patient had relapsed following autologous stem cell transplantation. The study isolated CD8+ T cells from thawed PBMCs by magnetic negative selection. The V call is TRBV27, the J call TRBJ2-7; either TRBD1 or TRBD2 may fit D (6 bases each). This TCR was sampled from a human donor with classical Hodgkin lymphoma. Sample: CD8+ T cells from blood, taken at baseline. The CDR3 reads CASKTLVSMAGQGIWF. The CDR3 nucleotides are TGTGCCAGCAAAACCCTTGTCTCCATGGCGGGACAAGGTATATGGTTC.